The present T cell receptor (beta chain) was sequenced within a study of Tregs in tolerant kidney transplant recipients. Study observations and caveats: In tolerant patients, donor-specific Tregs outgrew total Tregs, suggesting antigen-driven expansion.

The germline V gene has CDR1 SGHAT and CDR2 FQNNGV. The V and J ends lost 1 base and 2 bases respectively, with 3 bases between them. CDR3 length: 13 amino acids. This clone was seen only a few times. Its antigen is not known. Clones were read by immunoSEQ multiplex PCR, and TCRdb kept only the in-frame ones, dropping some. The data hold some 55,000 clones, with approximately 83% observed a single time. The chain combines TRBV11-2 with TRBJ2-1; no clear D. This receptor was identified in a human donor who received a combined kidney and bone marrow transplant. Source: Tregs from blood, taken before the transplant. The CDR3 is CASSLGPYNEQFF. CDR3 in DNA: TGTGCCAGCAGCTTAGGCCCCTACAATGAGCAGTTCTTC. The entire variable domain, with the rest obtained from reference TRBV11-2 and TRBJ2-1, is as follows: EAGVAQSPRYKIIEKRQSVAFWCNPISGHATLYWYQQILGQGPKLLIQFQNNGVVDDSQLPKDRFSAERLKGVDSTLKIQPAKLEDSAVYLCASSLGPYNEQFFGPGTRLTVL.